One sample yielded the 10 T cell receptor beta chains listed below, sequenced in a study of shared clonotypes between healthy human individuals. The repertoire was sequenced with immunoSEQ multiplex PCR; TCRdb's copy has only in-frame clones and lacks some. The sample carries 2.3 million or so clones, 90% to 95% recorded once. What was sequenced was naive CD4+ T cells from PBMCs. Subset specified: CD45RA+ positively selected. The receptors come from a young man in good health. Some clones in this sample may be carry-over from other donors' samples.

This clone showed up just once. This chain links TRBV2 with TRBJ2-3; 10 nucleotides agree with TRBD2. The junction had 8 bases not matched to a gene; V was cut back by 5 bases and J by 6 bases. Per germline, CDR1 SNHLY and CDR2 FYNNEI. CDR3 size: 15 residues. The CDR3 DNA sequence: TGTGCCAGCAGTCCTCTGGGACTAGCGACGGATACGCAGTATTTT. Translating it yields CASSPLGLATDTQYF.

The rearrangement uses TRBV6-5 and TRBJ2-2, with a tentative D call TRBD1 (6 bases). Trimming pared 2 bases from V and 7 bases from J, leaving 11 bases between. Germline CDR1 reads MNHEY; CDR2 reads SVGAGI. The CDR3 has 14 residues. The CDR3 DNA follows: TGTGCCAGCAGTTACACCAGGGGAAGCGGGGAGCTGTTTTTT. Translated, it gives CASSYTRGSGELFF.

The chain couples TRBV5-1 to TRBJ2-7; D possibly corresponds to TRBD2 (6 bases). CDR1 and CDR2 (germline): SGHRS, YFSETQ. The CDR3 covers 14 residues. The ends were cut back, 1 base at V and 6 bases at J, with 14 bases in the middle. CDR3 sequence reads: CASSLIGSGGEQYF. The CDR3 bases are TGCGCCAGCAGCTTGATCGGGAGCGGCGGCGAGCAGTACTTC.

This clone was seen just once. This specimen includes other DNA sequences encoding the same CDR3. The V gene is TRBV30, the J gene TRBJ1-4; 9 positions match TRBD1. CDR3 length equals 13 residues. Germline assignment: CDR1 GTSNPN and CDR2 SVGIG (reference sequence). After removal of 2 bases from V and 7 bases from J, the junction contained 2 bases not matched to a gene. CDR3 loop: CAWSLTGGEKLFF. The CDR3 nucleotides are TGTGCCTGGAGTTTGACAGGGGGTGAAAAACTGTTTTTT.

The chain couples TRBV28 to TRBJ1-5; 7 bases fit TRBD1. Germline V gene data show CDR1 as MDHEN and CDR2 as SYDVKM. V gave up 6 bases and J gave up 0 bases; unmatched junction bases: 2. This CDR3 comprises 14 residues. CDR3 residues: CASRQGNSNQPQHF. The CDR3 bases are TGTGCCAGCAGACAGGGGAATAGCAATCAGCCCCAGCATTTT.

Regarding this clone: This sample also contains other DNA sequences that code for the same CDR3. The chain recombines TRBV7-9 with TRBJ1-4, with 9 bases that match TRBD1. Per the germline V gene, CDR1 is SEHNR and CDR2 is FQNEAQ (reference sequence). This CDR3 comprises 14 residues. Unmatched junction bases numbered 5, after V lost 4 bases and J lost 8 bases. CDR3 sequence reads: CASSSGQGGEKLFF. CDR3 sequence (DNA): TGTGCCAGCAGCTCGGGACAGGGTGGGGAAAAACTGTTTTTT.

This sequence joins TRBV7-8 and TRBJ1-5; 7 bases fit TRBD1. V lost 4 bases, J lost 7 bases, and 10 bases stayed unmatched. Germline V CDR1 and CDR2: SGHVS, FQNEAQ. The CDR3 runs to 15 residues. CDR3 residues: CASSSGGVRGQPQHF. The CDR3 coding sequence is TGTGCCAGCAGCTCAGGGGGGGTTCGAGGACAGCCCCAGCATTTT.

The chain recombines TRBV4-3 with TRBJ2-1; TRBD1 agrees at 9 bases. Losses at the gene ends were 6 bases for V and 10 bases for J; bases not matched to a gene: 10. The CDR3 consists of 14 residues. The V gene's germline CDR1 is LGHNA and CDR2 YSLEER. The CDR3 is CASRVDRGVSEQFF. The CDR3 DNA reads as TGCGCCAGCAGGGTAGACAGGGGGGTCTCAGAGCAGTTCTTC.

The DNA for the CDR3 is TGCGCCAGCAGACGACAGGCGATCTCTGGAAACACCATATATTTT. Protein: CASRRQAISGNTIYF. The gene calls are TRBV4-1 and TRBJ1-3, with D possibly matching TRBD1 (6 bases). Trimming stripped 6 bases from V and 0 bases from J, with 12 bases between. The CDR3 length is 15 residues. Germline V gene sequence: CDR1 MGHRA, CDR2 YSYEKL.

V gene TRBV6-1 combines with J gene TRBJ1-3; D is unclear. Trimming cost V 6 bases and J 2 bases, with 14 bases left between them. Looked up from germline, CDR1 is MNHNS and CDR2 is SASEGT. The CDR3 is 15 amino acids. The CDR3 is CASREGVTPGNTIYF. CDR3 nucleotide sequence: TGTGCCAGCAGGGAGGGCGTTACCCCTGGAAACACCATATATTTT.